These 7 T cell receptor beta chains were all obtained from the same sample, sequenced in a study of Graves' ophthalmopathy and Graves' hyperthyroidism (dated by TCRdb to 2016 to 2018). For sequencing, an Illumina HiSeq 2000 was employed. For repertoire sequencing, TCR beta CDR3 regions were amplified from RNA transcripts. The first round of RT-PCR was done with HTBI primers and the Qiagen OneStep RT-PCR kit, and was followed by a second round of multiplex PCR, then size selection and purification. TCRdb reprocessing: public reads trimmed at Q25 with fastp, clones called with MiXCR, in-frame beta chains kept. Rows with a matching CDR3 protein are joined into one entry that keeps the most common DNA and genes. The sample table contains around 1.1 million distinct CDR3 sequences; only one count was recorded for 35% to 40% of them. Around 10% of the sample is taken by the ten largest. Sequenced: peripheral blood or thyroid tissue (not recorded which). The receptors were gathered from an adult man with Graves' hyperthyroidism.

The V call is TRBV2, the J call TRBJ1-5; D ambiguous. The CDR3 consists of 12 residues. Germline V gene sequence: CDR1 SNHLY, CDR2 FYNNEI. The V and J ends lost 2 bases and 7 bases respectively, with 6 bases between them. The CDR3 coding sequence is TGTGCCAGCAGTGAAACGGCCCAGCCCCAGCATTTT. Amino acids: CASSETAQPQHF.

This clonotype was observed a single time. The DNA for the CDR3 is TGTGCCAGCAGCTTAGTTATGGGGGAGGAAGAGACCCAGTACTTC. Its translation: CASSLVMGEEETQYF. The gene calls are TRBV7-2 and TRBJ2-5; D possibly corresponds to TRBD2 (6 bases). Germline values: CDR1 SGHTA, CDR2 FQGNSA. The CDR3 consists of 15 residues. V lost 1 base and J lost 3, with 12 bases in between.

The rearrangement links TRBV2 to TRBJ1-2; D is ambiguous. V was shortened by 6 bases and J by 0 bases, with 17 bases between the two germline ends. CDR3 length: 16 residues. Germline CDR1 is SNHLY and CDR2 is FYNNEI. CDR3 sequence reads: CASRRDSPRANYGYTF. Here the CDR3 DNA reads TGTGCCAGCAGGCGGGATAGCCCAAGAGCTAACTATGGCTACACCTTC.

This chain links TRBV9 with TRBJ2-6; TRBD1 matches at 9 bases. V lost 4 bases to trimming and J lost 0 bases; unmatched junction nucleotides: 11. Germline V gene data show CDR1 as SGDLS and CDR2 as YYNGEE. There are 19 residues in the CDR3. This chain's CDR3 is CASSQNRGPHLSGANVLTF. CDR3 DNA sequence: TGTGCCAGCAGCCAAAACAGGGGGCCCCACCTCTCTGGGGCCAACGTCCTGACTTTC. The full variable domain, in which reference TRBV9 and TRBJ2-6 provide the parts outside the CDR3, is DSGVTQTPKHLITATGQRVTLRCSPRSGDLSVYWYQQSLDQGLQFLIQYYNGEERAKGNILERFSAQQFPDLHSELNLSSLELGDSALYFCASSQNRGPHLSGANVLTFGAGSRLTVL.

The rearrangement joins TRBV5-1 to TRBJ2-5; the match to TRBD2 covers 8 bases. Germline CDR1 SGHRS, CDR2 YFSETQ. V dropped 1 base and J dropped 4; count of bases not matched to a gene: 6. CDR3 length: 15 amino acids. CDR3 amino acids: CASSLQRGRSETQYF. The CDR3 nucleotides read TGCGCCAGCAGCTTGCAGCGGGGGCGCTCAGAGACCCAGTACTTC.

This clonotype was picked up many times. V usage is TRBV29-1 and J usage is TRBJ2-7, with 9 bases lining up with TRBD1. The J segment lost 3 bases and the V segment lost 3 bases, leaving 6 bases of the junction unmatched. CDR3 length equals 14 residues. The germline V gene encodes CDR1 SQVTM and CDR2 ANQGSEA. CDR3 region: CSVEPGQGLYEQYF. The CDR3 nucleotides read TGCAGCGTTGAGCCGGGACAGGGACTCTACGAGCAGTACTTC.

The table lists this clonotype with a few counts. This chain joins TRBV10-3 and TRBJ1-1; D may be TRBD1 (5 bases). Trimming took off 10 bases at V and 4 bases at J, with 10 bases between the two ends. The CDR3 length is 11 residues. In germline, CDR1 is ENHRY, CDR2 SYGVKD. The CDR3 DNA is TGTGCCACGAGGGACGGCACTGAAGCTTTCTTT. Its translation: CATRDGTEAFF.